This T cell receptor (beta chain) came from a study of blood T cell repertoires in COVID-19. Study summary: T cells, B-cell-depleted T cells, or PBMCs provided the cDNA or gDNA that served as material.

The table came from immunoSEQ multiplex PCR; TCRdb's copy has only in-frame clones and leaves some out. The data contain more than 100,000 clones, around 84% of them singletons. Trimming took off 4 bases at V and 4 bases at J, with 22 bases between the two ends. Germline V gives CDR1 MNHEY, CDR2 SVGEGT. The CDR3 length is 18 residues. The source is an elderly woman with acute or convalescent COVID-19. The chain combines TRBV6-2 or TRBV6-3 with TRBJ2-2, with D uncertain. Input material: peripheral blood. The CDR3 spells CASSSTFVSRRGTGELFF. In nucleotides, the CDR3 is TGTGCCAGCAGTTCAACCTTTGTCAGCCGACGCGGCACCGGGGAGCTGTTTTTT.